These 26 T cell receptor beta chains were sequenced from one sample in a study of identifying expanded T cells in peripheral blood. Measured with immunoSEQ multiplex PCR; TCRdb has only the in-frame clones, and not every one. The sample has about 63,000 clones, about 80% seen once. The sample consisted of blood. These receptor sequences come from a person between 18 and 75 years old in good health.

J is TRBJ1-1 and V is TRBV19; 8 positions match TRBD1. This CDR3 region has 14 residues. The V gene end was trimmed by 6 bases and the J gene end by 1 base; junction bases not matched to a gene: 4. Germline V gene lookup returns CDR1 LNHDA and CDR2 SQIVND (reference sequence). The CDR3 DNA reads TGTGCCAGTAGGAAACAGGGGGGGAACACTGAAGCTTTCTTT. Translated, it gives CASRKQGGNTEAFF.

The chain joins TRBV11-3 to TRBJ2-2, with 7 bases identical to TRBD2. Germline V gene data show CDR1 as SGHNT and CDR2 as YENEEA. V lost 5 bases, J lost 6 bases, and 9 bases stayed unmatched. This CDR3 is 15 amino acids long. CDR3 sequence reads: CASSTQMRGSGELFF. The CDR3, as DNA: TGTGCCAGCAGCACTCAAATGCGGGGGTCCGGGGAGCTGTTTTTT.

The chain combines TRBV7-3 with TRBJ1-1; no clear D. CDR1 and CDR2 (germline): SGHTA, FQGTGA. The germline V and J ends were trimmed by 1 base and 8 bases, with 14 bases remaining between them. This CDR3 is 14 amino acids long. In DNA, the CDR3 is TGTGCCAGCAGCTTAAACGCGGCGGGCAGGGAAGCTTTCTTT. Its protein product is CASSLNAAGREAFF.

The DNA of the CDR3 is TGTGCCAGCAGCTTCCAAGGGCCAAACCTCGGTCAGCCCCAGCATTTT. This translates into CASSFQGPNLGQPQHF. V is TRBV11-2 and J is TRBJ1-5; D not resolved. CDR1 and CDR2 (germline): SGHAT, FQNNGV. Trimming stripped 3 bases from V and 6 bases from J, with 18 bases between. The CDR3 is 16 residues long.

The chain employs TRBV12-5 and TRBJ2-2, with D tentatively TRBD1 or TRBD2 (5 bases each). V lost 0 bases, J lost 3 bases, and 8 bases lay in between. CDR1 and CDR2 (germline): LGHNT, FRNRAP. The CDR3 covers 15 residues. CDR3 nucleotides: TGTGCTAGTGGTTTGGTACTGGGGGACACCGGGGAGCTGTTTTTT. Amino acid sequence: CASGLVLGDTGELFF. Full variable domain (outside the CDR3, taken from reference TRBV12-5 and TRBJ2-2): DARVTQTPRHKVTEMGQEVTMRCQPILGHNTVFWYRQTMMQGLELLAYFRNRAPLDDSGMPKDRFSAEMPDATLATLKIQPSEPRDSAVYFCASGLVLGDTGELFFGEGSRLTVL.

CDR3 amino acids: CASSPGQGTGYEQYF. CDR3 DNA sequence: TGTGCCAGCAGCCCGGGACAGGGGACCGGATACGAGCAGTACTTC. V usage is TRBV27 and J usage is TRBJ2-7, with 10 bases aligning to TRBD1. This CDR3 comprises 15 residues. Germline V CDR1 and CDR2: MNHEY, SMNVEV (reference sequence). V lost 6 bases to trimming and J lost 4 bases; unmatched junction nucleotides: 9.

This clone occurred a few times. The CDR3 DNA is TGTGCCAGCAGTGAACGGTTAGGAGCGGGAGGACTGCAGTTCTTC. It translates to CASSERLGAGGLQFF. The V and J genes are TRBV6-1 and TRBJ2-1; 9 bases are a match to TRBD2. The CDR3 spans 15 residues. Germline CDR1 reads MNHNS; CDR2 reads SASEGT. V lost 2 bases, J lost 12 bases, and 11 bases stayed unmatched.

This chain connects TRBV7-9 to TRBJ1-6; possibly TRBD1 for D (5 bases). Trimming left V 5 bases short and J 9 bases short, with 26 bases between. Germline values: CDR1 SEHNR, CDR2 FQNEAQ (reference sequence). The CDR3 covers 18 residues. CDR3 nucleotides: TGTGCCAGCAGCCACACCGCAGGATTAGGGGCAGGCAGTTCACCCCTCCACTTT. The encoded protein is CASSHTAGLGAGSSPLHF.

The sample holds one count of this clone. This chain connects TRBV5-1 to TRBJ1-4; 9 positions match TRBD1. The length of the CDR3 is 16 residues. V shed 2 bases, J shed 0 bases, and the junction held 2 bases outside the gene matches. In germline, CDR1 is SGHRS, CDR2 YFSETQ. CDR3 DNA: TGCGCCAGCAGCTTACGACAGGGGGCAACTAATGAAAAACTGTTTTTT. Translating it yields CASSLRQGATNEKLFF.

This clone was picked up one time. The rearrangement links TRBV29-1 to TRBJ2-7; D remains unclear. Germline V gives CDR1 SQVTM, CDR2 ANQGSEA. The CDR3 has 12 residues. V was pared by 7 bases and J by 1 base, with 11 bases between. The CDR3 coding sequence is TGCAGCGGTACTAAGGATTCCTACGAGCAGTACTTC. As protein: CSGTKDSYEQYF.

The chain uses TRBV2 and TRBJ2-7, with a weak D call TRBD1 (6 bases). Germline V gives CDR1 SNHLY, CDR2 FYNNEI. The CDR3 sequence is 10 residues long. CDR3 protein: CASSDQGLGV. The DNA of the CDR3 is TGTGCCAGCAGTGATCAGGGGCTCGGTGTC.

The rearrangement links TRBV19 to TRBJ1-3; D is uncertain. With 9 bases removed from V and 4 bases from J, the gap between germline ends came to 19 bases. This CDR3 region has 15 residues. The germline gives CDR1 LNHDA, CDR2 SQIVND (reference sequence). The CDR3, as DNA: TGTGCCAGCAGCCCCCCTGGGCCCATAGGAAACACCATATATTTT. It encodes CASSPPGPIGNTIYF.

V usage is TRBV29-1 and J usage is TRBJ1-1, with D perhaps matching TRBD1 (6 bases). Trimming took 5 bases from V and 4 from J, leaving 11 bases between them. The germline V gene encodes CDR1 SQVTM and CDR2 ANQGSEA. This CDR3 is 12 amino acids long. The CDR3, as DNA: TGCAGCGTTACAAGGGGGGTCACTGAAGCTTTCTTT. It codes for CSVTRGVTEAFF.

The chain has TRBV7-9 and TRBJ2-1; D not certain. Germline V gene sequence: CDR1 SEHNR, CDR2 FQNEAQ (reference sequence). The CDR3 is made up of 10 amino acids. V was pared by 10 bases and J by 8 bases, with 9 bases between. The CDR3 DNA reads TGTGCCACCGAGTCGGATGAGCAGTTCTTC. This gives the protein CATESDEQFF.

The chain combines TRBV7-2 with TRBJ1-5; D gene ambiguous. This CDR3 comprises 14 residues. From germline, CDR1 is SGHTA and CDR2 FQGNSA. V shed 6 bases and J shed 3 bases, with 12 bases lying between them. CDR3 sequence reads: CASSSGPNNQPQHF. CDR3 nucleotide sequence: TGTGCCAGCAGTTCCGGGCCAAACAATCAGCCCCAGCATTTT.

The CDR3 is CASSLAGGYTDTQYF. In DNA form, the CDR3 reads TGTGCCAGCAGTCTAGCGGGGGGCTACACAGATACGCAGTATTTT. V gene TRBV6-5 combines with J gene TRBJ2-3, with TRBD2 matching 11 bases. CDR1 and CDR2 (germline): MNHEY, SVGAGI. The CDR3 sequence is 15 residues long. V was pared by 5 bases and J by 2 bases, with 3 bases of the junction left unmatched.

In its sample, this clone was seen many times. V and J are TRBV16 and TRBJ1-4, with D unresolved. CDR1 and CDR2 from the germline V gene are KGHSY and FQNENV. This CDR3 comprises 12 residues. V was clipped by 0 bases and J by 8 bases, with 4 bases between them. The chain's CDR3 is CASSQSPEKLFF. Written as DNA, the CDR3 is TGTGCCAGCAGCCAATCCCCCGAAAAACTGTTTTTT. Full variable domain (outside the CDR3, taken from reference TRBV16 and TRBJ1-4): GEEVAQTPKHLVRGEGQKAKLYCAPIKGHSYVFWYQQVLKNEFKFLISFQNENVFDETGMPKERFSAKCLPNSPCSLEIQATKLEDSAVYFCASSQSPEKLFFGSGTQLSVL.

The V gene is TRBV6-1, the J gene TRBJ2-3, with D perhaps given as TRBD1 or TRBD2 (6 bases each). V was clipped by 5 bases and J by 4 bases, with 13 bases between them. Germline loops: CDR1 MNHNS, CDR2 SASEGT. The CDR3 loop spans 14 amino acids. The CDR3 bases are TGTGCCAGCAGTTCAGAGGGGGGCCCAGATACGCAGTATTTT. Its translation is CASSSEGGPDTQYF.

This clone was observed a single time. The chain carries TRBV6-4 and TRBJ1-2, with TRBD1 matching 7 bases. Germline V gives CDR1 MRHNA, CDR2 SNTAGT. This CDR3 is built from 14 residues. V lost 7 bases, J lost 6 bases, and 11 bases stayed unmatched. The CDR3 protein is CASNTPRGDNGYTF. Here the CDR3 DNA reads TGTGCCAGCAATACCCCCAGGGGGGATAATGGCTACACCTTC.

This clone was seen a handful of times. The DNA of the CDR3 is TGTGCCAGCAGTTTATCTTGGGACAGACAGTACAGGCAGTACTTC. Its translation is CASSLSWDRQYRQYF. V and J are TRBV27 and TRBJ2-7; the match to TRBD1 covers 7 bases. The CDR3 is 15 residues long. CDR1 is MNHEY and CDR2 is SMNVEV in the germline V gene (reference sequence). V lost 0 bases to trimming and J lost 9 bases; unmatched junction nucleotides: 11.

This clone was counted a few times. The CDR3 region has the DNA TGTGCCAGCAGCCGCCAGAACACTGAAGCTTTCTTT. Its protein product is CASSRQNTEAFF. This chain joins TRBV6-5 and TRBJ1-1; D ambiguous. The CDR3 contains 12 residues. Looked up from germline, CDR1 is MNHEY and CDR2 is SVGAGI. V gave up 6 bases and J gave up 1 base, with 6 bases separating them.

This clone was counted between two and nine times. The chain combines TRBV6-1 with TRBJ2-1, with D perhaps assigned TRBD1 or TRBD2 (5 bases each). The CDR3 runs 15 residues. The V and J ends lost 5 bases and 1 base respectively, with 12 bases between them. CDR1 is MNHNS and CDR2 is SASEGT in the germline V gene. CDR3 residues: CASSIRGESYNEQFF. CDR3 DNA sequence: TGTGCCAGCAGTATTAGAGGGGAGTCCTACAATGAGCAGTTCTTC.

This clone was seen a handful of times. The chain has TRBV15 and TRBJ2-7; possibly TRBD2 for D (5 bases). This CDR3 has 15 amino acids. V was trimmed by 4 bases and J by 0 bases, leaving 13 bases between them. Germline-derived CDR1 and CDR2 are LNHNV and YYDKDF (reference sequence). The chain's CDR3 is CATSIEAESSYEQYF. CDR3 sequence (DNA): TGTGCCACCAGCATCGAAGCGGAGAGCTCCTACGAGCAGTACTTC.

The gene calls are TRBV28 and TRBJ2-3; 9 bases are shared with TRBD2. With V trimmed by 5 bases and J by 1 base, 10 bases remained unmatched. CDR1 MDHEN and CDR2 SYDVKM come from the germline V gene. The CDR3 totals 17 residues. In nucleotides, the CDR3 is TGTGCCAGCAGTGGGGCAGCGGGAGGCTCTGGCACAGATACGCAGTATTTT. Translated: CASSGAAGGSGTDTQYF.

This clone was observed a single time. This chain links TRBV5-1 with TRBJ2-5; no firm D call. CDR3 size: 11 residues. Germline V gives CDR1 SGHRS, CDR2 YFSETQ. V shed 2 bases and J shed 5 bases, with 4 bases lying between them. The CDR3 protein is CASSFHETQYF. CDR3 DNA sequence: TGCGCCAGCAGCTTTCACGAGACCCAGTACTTC. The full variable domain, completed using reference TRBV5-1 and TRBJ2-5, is KAGVTQTPRYLIKTRGQQVTLSCSPISGHRSVSWYQQTPGQGLQFLFEYFSETQRNKGNFPGRFSGRQFSNSRSEMNVSTLELGDSALYLCASSFHETQYFGPGTRLLVL.

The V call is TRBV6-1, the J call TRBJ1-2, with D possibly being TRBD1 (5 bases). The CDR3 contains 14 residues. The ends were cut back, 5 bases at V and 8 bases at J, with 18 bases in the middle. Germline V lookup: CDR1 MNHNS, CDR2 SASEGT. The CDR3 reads CASSSIGTYEGYTF. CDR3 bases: TGTGCCAGCAGTTCGATCGGGACCTACGAAGGCTACACCTTC.